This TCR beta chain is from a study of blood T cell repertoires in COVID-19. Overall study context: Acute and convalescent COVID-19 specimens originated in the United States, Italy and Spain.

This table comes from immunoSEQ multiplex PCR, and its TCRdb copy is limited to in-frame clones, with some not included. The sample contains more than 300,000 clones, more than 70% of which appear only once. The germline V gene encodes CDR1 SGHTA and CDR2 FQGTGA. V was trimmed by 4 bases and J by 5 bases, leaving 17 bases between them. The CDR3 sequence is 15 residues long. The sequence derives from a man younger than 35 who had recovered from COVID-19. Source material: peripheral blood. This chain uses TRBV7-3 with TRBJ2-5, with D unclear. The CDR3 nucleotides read TGTGCCAGCAGCTCCGACCTAGGAGTGGTTGAGACCCAGTACTTC. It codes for CASSSDLGVVETQYF.